Following are 8 T cell receptor beta chains from one sample sequenced in a study of blood T cell repertoires in COVID-19. The data were produced by immunoSEQ multiplex PCR, yet TCRdb's version contains in-frame clones alone and is incomplete. The table records some 320,000 clones, more than 75% of them present only once. The sequencing sample was made of PBMCs or T cells enriched from blood (not recorded which). These receptors were collected from a man in his 60s who had recovered from COVID-19.

The chain joins TRBV4-1 to TRBJ2-1; a possible D gene is TRBD2 (6 bases). There are 16 residues in the CDR3. Trimming pared 0 bases from V and 4 bases from J, leaving 13 bases between. Germline CDR1 MGHRA, CDR2 YSYEKL. The CDR3 loop is CASSQDTSGPYNEQFF. Written as DNA, the CDR3 is TGCGCCAGCAGCCAAGATACGAGCGGGCCTTACAATGAGCAGTTCTTC.

The genes are TRBV18 and TRBJ2-1; no reliable D call. CDR3 size: 15 residues. V gave up 3 bases and J gave up 1 base, with 10 bases separating them. Germline lookup yields CDR1 KGHSH and CDR2 LQKENI. CDR3 loop: CASSPTYQSYNEQFF. The CDR3 DNA follows: TGTGCCAGCTCACCCACTTACCAATCCTACAATGAGCAGTTCTTC.

The chain is built from TRBV5-1 and TRBJ1-3; 7 nucleotides align to TRBD1. The CDR3 is 16 amino acids. CDR1 and CDR2 (germline): SGHRS, YFSETQ. V was clipped by 4 bases and J by 0 bases; unmatched bases: 7. The CDR3 loop reads CASSTGQANSGNTIYF. In DNA form, the CDR3 reads TGCGCCAGCAGCACCGGACAGGCCAACTCTGGAAACACCATATATTTT.

This chain joins TRBV5-8 and TRBJ2-7; D is unclear. This CDR3 spans 13 amino acids. With 0 bases removed from V and 3 bases from J, the gap between germline ends came to 7 bases. Germline CDR1 SGHTS, CDR2 YDEGEE. The CDR3 here is CASSLDSYYEQYF. In DNA, the CDR3 is TGTGCCAGCAGCTTGGACAGCTACTACGAGCAGTACTTC.

The gene calls are TRBV19 and TRBJ1-5, with TRBD1 matching 7 bases. This CDR3 region has 14 residues. J gave up 7 bases and V 6 bases, and 9 bases lay outside the gene matches. The V gene's germline CDR1 is LNHDA and CDR2 SQIVND (reference sequence). The CDR3 nucleotides are TGTGCCAGTAGAGACAGGGTTGCGGTCCAGCCCCAGCATTTT. Translated, it gives CASRDRVAVQPQHF.

The chain recombines TRBV29-1 with TRBJ2-1; 9 bases align to TRBD1. The J segment lost 7 bases and the V segment lost 5 bases, leaving 6 bases of the junction unmatched. Germline V CDR1 and CDR2: SQVTM, ANQGSEA. The CDR3 runs 13 residues. In nucleotides, the CDR3 is TGCAGCGTTTTCGACAGGGGGGTGAATGAGCAGTTCTTC. Encoded protein: CSVFDRGVNEQFF.

The chain employs TRBV5-1 and TRBJ2-1; D might be TRBD2 (6 bases). From germline, CDR1 is SGHRS and CDR2 YFSETQ. This CDR3 spans 15 amino acids. The ends were cut back, 0 bases at V and 6 bases at J, with 13 bases in the middle. Here the CDR3 reads CASSLALAQANEQFF. In nucleotides, the CDR3 is TGCGCCAGCAGCTTGGCGCTAGCGCAAGCCAATGAGCAGTTCTTC.

The gene calls are TRBV6-6 and TRBJ1-2, with D possibly matching TRBD1 (5 bases). V was pared by 4 bases and J by 10 bases, with 10 bases between. Germline CDR1 MNHNY, CDR2 SVGAGI (reference sequence). This CDR3 has 11 residues. The CDR3 region is CASSSDTIYTF. The DNA for the CDR3 is TGTGCCAGCAGTTCGGACACTATCTACACCTTC.